This is a list of T cell receptor beta chains from one sample in a study of PD-L1 blockade in urothelial cancer. Profiling relied on immunoSEQ multiplex PCR, and the TCRdb table lists in-frame clones only, not all of them. The repertoire holds tens of thousands of clones, with about nine tenths as singletons. Sequenced material: PBMCs, taken around atezolizumab (anti-PD-L1) treatment. These receptors were taken from a woman in her 70s with urothelial cancer. Both conserved end residues are part of each CDR3. D genes are given only for firm matches. Size is stated for part of the rows, as once, few or many counts, or as a class when the clone is expanded.

TRBJ2-7,-,-,TRBV7-9,TGTGCCAGCAGCTTATACGGGGACGAGCAGTACTTC,CASSLYGDEQYF
TRBJ2-7,-,-,TRBV18,TGTGCCAGCTCACCCGCAGGGTACTCCTACGAGCAGTACTTC,CASSPAGYSYEQYF
TRBJ1-4,TRBD1,-,TRBV11-2,TGTGCCAGCAGCTCCGGACAGGCAACTAATGAAAAACTGTTTTTT,CASSSGQATNEKLFF
TRBJ1-3,TRBD1,-,TRBV27,TGTGCCAGCAGTCACAGACAGGGCTCTGGAAACACCATATATTTT,CASSHRQGSGNTIYF
TRBJ2-1,-,-,TRBV30,TGTGCCTGGAGTTCTGGAGACAGGAGCTCCTACAATGAGCAGTTCTTC,CAWSSGDRSSYNEQFF
TRBJ2-7,TRBD2,-,TRBV27,TGTGCCAGCAGTTTACACCCTGATGGGACTAGCGCCCTATACGAGCAGTACTTC,CASSLHPDGTSALYEQYF
TRBJ1-1,-,-,TRBV6-1,TGTGCCAGCAGTGAATCCGGAGGGACGAACACTGAAGCTTTCTTT,CASSESGGTNTEAFF
TRBJ2-3,TRBD1,-,TRBV2,TGTGCCAGCAGGGAACAGGGGACAGATACGCAGTATTTT,CASREQGTDTQYF
TRBJ2-3,TRBD1,-,TRBV28,TGTGCCAGCAGTCAGGGGGCCCCTCGGGATACGCAGTATTTT,CASSQGAPRDTQYF
TRBJ2-5,-,-,TRBV4-1,TGCGCCAGCAGCCATTTACACGGTTGGAGCGGGGAGACCCAGTACTTC,CASSHLHGWSGETQYF
TRBJ2-1,-,-,TRBV7-3,TGTGCCAGCAGCTTAAACAGCGGCTCCTACAATGAGCAGTTCTTC,CASSLNSGSYNEQFF
TRBJ2-1,-,few,TRBV7-7,TGTGCCAGCAGCTATCACGAGAGCTCCTACAATGAGCAGTTCTTC,CASSYHESSYNEQFF
TRBJ1-5,-,-,TRBV5-1,TGCGCCAGCAGCTTGGAAGGGAGTTCCAATCAGCCCCAGCATTTT,CASSLEGSSNQPQHF
TRBJ1-5,TRBD1,-,TRBV27,TGTGCCAGCAGGCCGAATTACAGGGGCAGCAATCAGCCCCAGCATTTT,CASRPNYRGSNQPQHF
TRBJ2-5,TRBD2,-,TRBV7-8,TGTGCCAGCAGCCCCATTGGGGGGGTAAAGACCCAGTACTTC,CASSPIGGVKTQYF
TRBJ2-2,TRBD1,-,TRBV5-1,TGCGCCAGCAGCCCCGGGACAGGGGTCACCGGGGAGCTGTTTTTT,CASSPGTGVTGELFF
TRBJ2-3,TRBD2,once,TRBV7-2,TGTGCCAGCAGCTTCGGGGGGGCAGGCCCCACAGATACGCAGTATTTT,CASSFGGAGPTDTQYF
TRBJ2-1,TRBD1,once,TRBV5-3,TGTGCCAGAAGCATTGACCAGGGGGATAATGAGCAGTTCTTC,CARSIDQGDNEQFF
TRBJ1-4,-,-,TRBV7-6,TGTGCCAGCAGCCCGTACAGGGACCGGAGTAGTGAAAAACTGTTTTTT,CASSPYRDRSSEKLFF
TRBJ2-2,-,-,TRBV2,TGTGCCAGCAGCCGAAACATCGACAGGATTTTT,CASSRNIDRIF
TRBJ2-1,-,-,TRBV5-1,TGCGCCAGCAGCTTGGCGGGAGAGTCCTACAATGAGCAGTTCTTC,CASSLAGESYNEQFF
TRBJ1-1,TRBD1,-,TRBV2,TGTGCCAGCAGACCGGGACAGGGACGCGGCACTGAAGCTTTCTTT,CASRPGQGRGTEAFF
TRBJ1-6,-,-,TRBV19,TGTGCCAGTAGCCGCGCGGGGGGACGCAGCTCACCCCTCCACTTT,CASSRAGGRSSPLHF
TRBJ1-2,-,-,TRBV27,TGTGCCAGCAGTCCCCGAGGTGTAGGCAGGGTCGAGGACTATGGCTACACCTTC,CASSPRGVGRVEDYGYTF